A single sample gave rise to the 21 T cell receptor beta chains below, sequenced in a study of blood T cell repertoires in COVID-19. Produced via immunoSEQ multiplex PCR; TCRdb's table is partial and in-frame only. The repertoire holds about 220,000 clones, with about four fifths as singletons. The sample was peripheral blood. The receptors here all came from a woman over 75 with acute or convalescent COVID-19.

The J gene is TRBJ1-1, the V gene TRBV19; 8 nucleotides align to TRBD1. In germline, CDR1 is LNHDA, CDR2 SQIVND (reference sequence). The CDR3 loop spans 14 amino acids. V shed 7 bases, J shed 1 base, and the junction held 5 bases outside the gene matches. DNA for the CDR3: TGTGCCAGTACTCCAGACAGGGGGAACACTGAAGCTTTCTTT. Translation gives CASTPDRGNTEAFF.

The V and J genes are TRBV19 and TRBJ2-1, with 9 positions matching TRBD1. CDR1 LNHDA and CDR2 SQIVND come from the germline V gene (reference sequence). The CDR3 is 14 residues long. Losses at the gene ends were 7 bases for V and 6 bases for J; bases not matched to a gene: 7. The CDR3 bases are TGTGCCAGTACCCTGGGACAGGGCTTCAATGAGCAGTTCTTC. Amino acid sequence: CASTLGQGFNEQFF.

This clone was detected only a few times. This rearrangement joins TRBV6-6 to TRBJ1-5; perhaps TRBD1 as D (5 bases). Trimming took off 6 bases at V and 1 base at J, with 16 bases between the two ends. The CDR3 extends over 16 amino acids. Germline V lookup: CDR1 MNHNY, CDR2 SVGAGI (reference sequence). The CDR3 DNA reads as TGTGCCAGCAGCCGGGGGGTGGGGCAGAGCAATCAGCCCCAGCATTTT. Protein product: CASSRGVGQSNQPQHF.

The CDR3: CASSPDRAQETQYF. CDR3 nucleotides: TGTGCCAGCAGCCCAGACAGGGCTCAAGAGACCCAGTACTTC. This rearrangement joins TRBV9 to TRBJ2-5; 7 bases map to TRBD1. Germline assignment: CDR1 SGDLS and CDR2 YYNGEE. CDR3 length equals 14 residues. V trimming: 4 bases; J trimming: 2 bases; junction bases outside the gene matches: 5.

The gene calls are TRBV28 and TRBJ1-2, with no clear D. The CDR3 contains 12 residues. Trimming took off 6 bases at V and 2 bases at J, with 7 bases between the two ends. In germline, CDR1 is MDHEN, CDR2 SYDVKM. The CDR3 loop reads CASRQPNYGYTF. The CDR3 bases are TGTGCCAGCAGACAGCCCAACTATGGCTACACCTTC.

This clone was recorded a few times. The chain uses TRBV23-1 and TRBJ1-1; tentative D call: TRBD1 (5 bases). TRBV23-1 is an ORF for which the function is uncertain. The CDR3 is 15 residues long. The V and J ends lost 3 bases and 2 bases respectively, with 13 bases between them. The CDR3 DNA is TGCGCCAGCAGTCATCCTATCGGGGGAAACACTGAAGCTTTCTTT. Protein product: CASSHPIGGNTEAFF.

This clone was detected only a few times. This sequence joins TRBV6-2 or TRBV6-3 and TRBJ1-5; TRBD1 matches at 9 bases. J was trimmed by 5 bases and V by 0 bases; bases with no gene match: 5. CDR3 length: 16 amino acids. Germline-derived CDR1 and CDR2 are MNHEY and SVGEGT. In DNA form, the CDR3 reads TGTGCCAGCAGTTACTCGGGGGGGACAGGGCATCAGCCCCAGCATTTT. Translation: CASSYSGGTGHQPQHF.

The V gene is TRBV30, the J gene TRBJ2-5, with 15 bases fitting TRBD2. The V gene end was trimmed by 1 base and the J gene end by 5 bases; junction bases not matched to a gene: 5. This CDR3 contains 16 residues. Per the germline V gene, CDR1 is GTSNPN and CDR2 is SVGIG (reference sequence). The DNA for the CDR3 is TGTGCCTGGAGTGGAAGGACTAGCGGGGGGGCGGAGACCCAGTACTTC. Translated, it gives CAWSGRTSGGAETQYF.

V gene TRBV13 combines with J gene TRBJ2-5, with 7 bases aligning to TRBD1. From germline, CDR1 is PRHDT and CDR2 FYEKMQ (reference sequence). The J segment lost 6 bases and the V segment lost 0 bases, leaving 4 bases of the junction unmatched. There are 14 residues in the CDR3. The CDR3: CASSLGQGRKTQYF. In nucleotides, the CDR3 is TGTGCCAGCAGCTTAGGACAGGGGAGAAAGACCCAGTACTTC.

This clone was recorded once. The rearrangement joins TRBV9 to TRBJ2-2; tentatively, D is TRBD2 (6 bases). The CDR3 length is 16 residues. The germline gives CDR1 SGDLS, CDR2 YYNGEE. Trimming took off 1 base at V and 4 bases at J, with 14 bases between the two ends. The CDR3 nucleotides are TGTGCCAGCAGCGTATATGGGGGGAAAAGCACCGGGGAGCTGTTTTTT. Translated, it gives CASSVYGGKSTGELFF. The whole variable domain, remainder taken from reference TRBV9 and TRBJ2-2, is DSGVTQTPKHLITATGQRVTLRCSPRSGDLSVYWYQQSLDQGLQFLIQYYNGEERAKGNILERFSAQQFPDLHSELNLSSLELGDSALYFCASSVYGGKSTGELFFGEGSRLTVL.

Of note for this clone: The same CDR3 can be traced to other DNA sequences in this sample. The J gene is TRBJ2-5, the V gene TRBV20-1; D unclear. This CDR3 comprises 10 residues. V was clipped by 6 bases and J by 5 bases, with 7 bases between them. Germline CDR1 is DFQATT and CDR2 is SNEGSKA (reference sequence). For the CDR3, the DNA is TGCAGTGCCCGCCGGGAGACCCAGTACTTC. Translated, it gives CSARRETQYF.

This clone was counted a few times. J is TRBJ1-2 and V is TRBV5-3; TRBD1 is a possible D gene (5 bases). TRBV5-3 is filed as an ORF, its function uncertain. V shed 4 bases and J shed 2 bases, with 18 bases lying between them. CDR3 size: 16 residues. The CDR3 is CARSPGGRGSNYGYTF. As DNA, the CDR3 is TGTGCCAGAAGCCCGGGAGGGCGGGGCTCGAACTATGGCTACACCTTC.

The chain combines TRBV4-1 with TRBJ2-3, with D perhaps matching TRBD2 (6 bases). The CDR3 covers 15 residues. In germline, CDR1 is MGHRA, CDR2 YSYEKL. The ends were cut back, 1 base at V and 1 base at J, with 9 bases in the middle. CDR3 DNA sequence: TGCGCCAGCAGCCAAGGGGTAGCGGGCACAGATACGCAGTATTTT. Protein product: CASSQGVAGTDTQYF.

V is TRBV5-1 and J is TRBJ2-1, with D possibly TRBD2 on 7 matching bases. Per the germline V gene, CDR1 is SGHRS and CDR2 is YFSETQ. Trimming shortened V by 5 bases and J by 7 bases, and 22 bases separated the two germline ends. The CDR3 has 16 residues. As DNA, the CDR3 is TGCGCCAGCAGGCCCCCCGGGGGGCTAGCTGTAAATGAGCAGTTCTTC. It translates to CASRPPGGLAVNEQFF.

The V call is TRBV7-3, the J call TRBJ2-3; TRBD2 aligns across 7 bases. From germline, CDR1 is SGHTA and CDR2 FQGTGA. With V trimmed by 4 bases and J by 3 bases, 7 bases remained unmatched. The length of the CDR3 is 15 residues. CDR3 DNA: TGTGCCAGCAGCTGGGAGGGCGGGGGTACAGATACGCAGTATTTT. Encoded protein: CASSWEGGGTDTQYF. Together with reference TRBV7-3 and TRBJ2-3, the CDR3 gives the full variable domain: GAGVSQTPSNKVTEKGKYVELRCDPISGHTALYWYRQSLGQGPEFLIYFQGTGAADDSGLPNDRFFAVRPEGSVSTLKIQRTERGDSAVYLCASSWEGGGTDTQYFGPGTRLTVL.

The V call is TRBV27, the J call TRBJ1-6; a possible D gene is TRBD1 (6 bases). The CDR3 sequence is 15 residues long. Germline values: CDR1 MNHEY, CDR2 SMNVEV (reference sequence). Trimming pared 5 bases from V and 7 bases from J, leaving 15 bases between. The CDR3 nucleotides are TGTGCCAGCAGTCTTATGAGGGGGGGAAATTCACCCCTCCACTTT. Amino acids: CASSLMRGGNSPLHF.

This rearrangement joins TRBV5-1 to TRBJ1-3, with a possible D match to TRBD1 (6 bases). Germline CDR1 reads SGHRS; CDR2 reads YFSETQ. The CDR3 has 17 amino acids. The V and J ends lost 4 bases and 7 bases respectively, with 24 bases between them. For the CDR3, the DNA is TGCGCCAGCAGCCTAACCGGGGGGCCAGAAGGAGGCAACACCATATATTTT. Translated, it gives CASSLTGGPEGGNTIYF.

The CDR3: CASSLWTGRPDTEAFF. The CDR3 region has the DNA TGTGCCAGCAGTTTATGGACAGGTCGTCCGGACACTGAAGCTTTCTTT. This rearrangement joins TRBV28 to TRBJ1-1, with a weak D call TRBD1 (6 bases). The germline CDR1 and CDR2 sequences are MDHEN and SYDVKM. V was pared by 0 bases and J by 3 bases, with 14 bases between. The length of the CDR3 is 16 residues.

The chain links TRBV9 to TRBJ1-6; the match to TRBD1 covers 7 bases. The CDR3 extends over 15 amino acids. V shed 3 bases and J 7 bases; nucleotides not matched to a gene: 7. The germline gives CDR1 SGDLS, CDR2 YYNGEE. This CDR3 reads CASSELQGWNSPLHF. DNA for the CDR3: TGTGCCAGCAGCGAATTACAGGGGTGGAATTCACCCCTCCACTTT.

The chain combines TRBV25-1 with TRBJ1-6; weak D call: TRBD1 (5 bases). The germline V gene has CDR1 MGHDK and CDR2 SYGVNS. Trimming took off 3 bases at V and 6 bases at J, with 9 bases between the two ends. This CDR3 is 14 amino acids long. The CDR3 loop is CASSDPTVNSPLHF. The CDR3 DNA sequence: TGTGCCAGCAGTGATCCGACAGTTAATTCACCCCTCCACTTT.

With regard to this clone: The same CDR3 can be traced to other DNA sequences in this sample. The chain carries TRBV19 and TRBJ1-2; 7 nucleotides align to TRBD1. The CDR3 consists of 15 residues. The germline gives CDR1 LNHDA, CDR2 SQIVND (reference sequence). The J segment lost 0 bases and the V segment lost 3 bases, leaving 4 bases of the junction unmatched. The CDR3 loop reads CASSIPGQANYGYTF. The CDR3 bases are TGTGCCAGTAGTATTCCCGGACAGGCTAACTATGGCTACACCTTC.